This T cell receptor beta chain was identified in a study of vaccination and CD4 T cells after COVID-19. An Oncomine TCR Beta short-read assay was used to sequence the DNA from cultured CD4+ T cells. TCRdb itself ran the PCR reads through MiXCR, one entry per CDR3 protein. Found here are 15,000 to 20,000 distinct CDR3 sequences, around 35% of them singletons; the top ten hold around 12%. General observations from the study: Convalescent patients had a median roughly 86% of reactive clones appearing only post-vaccination.

As to this clonotype: The antigen is undetermined.

Treatment of the sample: approximately 10-day PBMC culture with coronavirus spike peptide pools or control peptides (ViraFEST assay). Via ViraFEST, peptide pools expanded antigen-specific T cells before TCR sequencing. Positive PCR dates ranged from March to December 2020; these dates predated US Alpha, Beta and Delta variants. From germline, CDR1 is MDHEN and CDR2 SYDVKM. Trimming removed 2 bases from V and 10 bases from J, with 15 bases in between. CDR3 size: 14 residues. The chain has TRBV28 and TRBJ1-5; no firm D call. The clonotype originates from a human donor who had recovered from COVID-19. The source material was CD4+ T cells from blood, cultured in vitro. CDR3 protein: CASSLGGVSSPQHF. CDR3 sequence (DNA): TGTGCCAGCAGTTTAGGTGGGGTCTCCAGCCCCCAGCATTTT. The variable domain in full, completed from reference TRBV28 and TRBJ1-5, reads DVKVTQSSRYLVKRTGEKVFLECVQDMDHENMFWYRQDPGLGLRLIYFSYDVKMKEKGDIPEGYSVSREKKERFSLILESASTNQTSMYLCASSLGGVSSPQHFGDGTRLSIL.